These T cell receptor beta chains were read from a single sample in a study of regulatory T cells in long-lasting Graves disease. From the multiplex PCR reads, TCRdb called clonotypes with MiXCR, one entry per CDR3 protein. The data contain 400,000 to 500,000 distinct CDR3 sequences, under 25% of them singletons. Specimen: peripheral blood mononuclear cells (PBMCs), collected when the disease was refractory, from a patient treated with antithyroid drugs. These receptors all come from a female donor with Graves disease. The CDR3 runs from the conserved cysteine through the conserved F or W. Fields, in order: D gene, clone size, V gene, J gene, CDR3 protein, CDR3 DNA. D genes are given only for firm matches. A clone size is listed for some rows: how often the clone was seen (once, few, many), or a class if it is expanded.

d_call: .; clone_size: few; v_call: TRBV2; j_call: TRBJ1-1; cdr3_aa: CASSGLGGDTEAFF; cdr3_nt: TGTGCCAGCAGTGGTTTAGGGGGGGACACTGAAGCTTTCTTT
d_call: .; clone_size: few; v_call: TRBV20-1; j_call: TRBJ2-5; cdr3_aa: CSAQEGALTQYF; cdr3_nt: TGCAGTGCCCAGGAAGGGGCGCTAACCCAGTACTTC
d_call: TRBD1; clone_size: .; v_call: TRBV7-3; j_call: TRBJ1-5; cdr3_aa: CASSYHRGLGNQPQHF; cdr3_nt: TGTGCCAGCAGCTATCACAGGGGTTTGGGCAATCAGCCCCAGCATTTT
d_call: TRBD1; clone_size: few; v_call: TRBV15; j_call: TRBJ2-5; cdr3_aa: CATSDQNAGTGGLETQYF; cdr3_nt: TGTGCCACCAGCGACCAAAACGCTGGGACAGGGGGTTTGGAGACCCAGTACTTC
d_call: .; clone_size: .; v_call: TRBV15; j_call: TRBJ2-6; cdr3_aa: CATSRARSGANVLTF; cdr3_nt: TGTGCCACCAGCAGAGCTAGATCTGGGGCCAACGTCCTGACTTTC
d_call: TRBD1; clone_size: few; v_call: TRBV6-4; j_call: TRBJ2-7; cdr3_aa: CASSYSGSGGYEQYF; cdr3_nt: TGTGCCAGCAGTTACTCAGGTTCAGGGGGTTACGAGCAGTACTTC
d_call: TRBD2; clone_size: .; v_call: TRBV18; j_call: TRBJ2-7; cdr3_aa: CASSREGIYYEQYF; cdr3_nt: TGTGCCAGCTCAAGGGAGGGGATTTACTACGAGCAGTACTTC
d_call: TRBD2; clone_size: few; v_call: TRBV7-2; j_call: TRBJ2-7; cdr3_aa: CASSVAGGPFYEQYF; cdr3_nt: TGTGCCAGCAGCGTAGCGGGAGGTCCCTTTTACGAGCAGTACTTC
d_call: .; clone_size: .; v_call: TRBV20-1; j_call: TRBJ2-2; cdr3_aa: CSARDRGQPRTGELFF; cdr3_nt: TGCAGTGCTAGAGATCGAGGACAGCCGAGGACCGGGGAGCTGTTTTTT
d_call: TRBD1; clone_size: many; v_call: TRBV10-3; j_call: TRBJ1-2; cdr3_aa: CAISEGYRGSGYTF; cdr3_nt: TGTGCCATCAGTGAGGGATACAGGGGAAGTGGCTACACCTTC
d_call: .; clone_size: .; v_call: TRBV18; j_call: TRBJ2-7; cdr3_aa: CASSPRQDSYEQYF; cdr3_nt: TGTGCCAGCTCACCACGGCAGGACTCCTACGAGCAGTACTTC
d_call: TRBD2; clone_size: .; v_call: TRBV12-3/TRBV12-4; j_call: TRBJ2-1; cdr3_aa: CASSPRREGEQFF; cdr3_nt: TGTGCCAGCAGCCCAAGGCGGGAGGGTGAGCAGTTCTTC
d_call: TRBD2; clone_size: .; v_call: TRBV29-1; j_call: TRBJ2-5; cdr3_aa: CSVEVAGGGGETQYF; cdr3_nt: TGCAGCGTTGAAGTGGCGGGTGGGGGGGGAGAGACCCAGTACTTC
d_call: TRBD2; clone_size: .; v_call: TRBV2; j_call: TRBJ2-3; cdr3_aa: CASSEEGRVTDTQYF; cdr3_nt: TGTGCCAGCAGTGAGGAGGGGAGGGTCACAGATACGCAGTATTTT
d_call: TRBD1; clone_size: .; v_call: TRBV6-5; j_call: TRBJ1-1; cdr3_aa: CASSYLDRSVDEAFF; cdr3_nt: TGTGCCAGCAGTTACCTGGACAGGTCCGTGGATGAAGCTTTCTTT
d_call: .; clone_size: few; v_call: TRBV3-1; j_call: TRBJ1-4; cdr3_aa: CASSQDLGGWGKLFF; cdr3_nt: TGTGCCAGCAGCCAAGATCTTGGGGGTTGGGGAAAACTGTTTTTT
d_call: .; clone_size: .; v_call: TRBV4-1; j_call: TRBJ1-3; cdr3_aa: CASSQGSAFTSGNTIYF; cdr3_nt: TGCGCCAGCAGCCAAGGTTCGGCCTTCACCTCTGGAAACACCATATATTTT
d_call: TRBD1; clone_size: many; v_call: TRBV7-2; j_call: TRBJ1-4; cdr3_aa: CASSSRQGVSEKLFF; cdr3_nt: TGTGCCAGCAGTTCTAGACAGGGAGTTAGTGAAAAACTGTTTTTT
d_call: .; clone_size: few; v_call: TRBV6-1; j_call: TRBJ1-2; cdr3_aa: CASGVGQDYGYTF; cdr3_nt: TGTGCCAGCGGGGTTGGCCAGGATTATGGCTACACCTTC
d_call: TRBD1; clone_size: many; v_call: TRBV30; j_call: TRBJ1-5; cdr3_aa: CAWARGQGSNQPQHF; cdr3_nt: TGTGCCTGGGCCCGGGGACAGGGGTCGAATCAGCCCCAGCATTTT
d_call: .; clone_size: once; v_call: TRBV19; j_call: TRBJ1-1; cdr3_aa: CASSSEQGGFGTEAFF; cdr3_nt: TGTGCCAGTAGTAGCGAACAGGGAGGGTTTGGCACTGAAGCTTTCTTT
d_call: .; clone_size: few; v_call: TRBV27; j_call: TRBJ2-5; cdr3_aa: CASSPRRQETQYF; cdr3_nt: TGTGCCAGCAGCCCCCGTCGGCAAGAGACCCAGTACTTC
d_call: TRBD1; clone_size: few; v_call: TRBV18; j_call: TRBJ2-7; cdr3_aa: CASSLGTVTYEQYF; cdr3_nt: TGTGCCAGCTCACTTGGGACAGTCACCTACGAGCAGTACTTC
d_call: TRBD2; clone_size: .; v_call: TRBV6-2/TRBV6-3; j_call: TRBJ2-7; cdr3_aa: CASSDGTSSYF; cdr3_nt: TGTGCCAGCAGTGACGGGACTAGCTCGTACTTC
d_call: TRBD1; clone_size: few; v_call: TRBV11-2; j_call: TRBJ1-5; cdr3_aa: CASSSNRGKGQPQHF; cdr3_nt: TGTGCCAGCAGCTCCAACAGGGGAAAAGGGCAGCCCCAGCATTTT
d_call: .; clone_size: .; v_call: TRBV10-3; j_call: TRBJ1-1; cdr3_aa: CAISESWQGENTEAFF; cdr3_nt: TGTGCCATCAGTGAGTCTTGGCAGGGAGAGAACACTGAAGCTTTCTTT
d_call: .; clone_size: .; v_call: TRBV20-1; j_call: TRBJ2-7; cdr3_aa: CSANSGSGEQYF; cdr3_nt: TGCAGTGCTAATTCAGGGTCAGGCGAGCAGTACTTC
d_call: .; clone_size: many; v_call: TRBV27; j_call: TRBJ1-2; cdr3_aa: CASSSPRTRGYTF; cdr3_nt: TGTGCCAGCAGTTCGCCAAGGACACGGGGCTACACCTTC
d_call: .; clone_size: .; v_call: TRBV2; j_call: TRBJ1-6; cdr3_aa: CASSLGGVSNSPLHF; cdr3_nt: TGTGCCAGCAGCTTAGGAGGGGTCTCTAATTCACCCCTCCACTTT
d_call: .; clone_size: .; v_call: TRBV28; j_call: TRBJ2-3; cdr3_aa: CASIMGTSTDTQYF; cdr3_nt: TGTGCCAGCATCATGGGAACTAGCACAGATACGCAGTATTTT
d_call: .; clone_size: many; v_call: TRBV7-2; j_call: TRBJ1-4; cdr3_aa: CASSLAWNEKLFF; cdr3_nt: TGTGCCAGCAGCTTAGCCTGGAATGAAAAACTGTTTTTT
d_call: .; clone_size: many; v_call: TRBV7-8; j_call: TRBJ1-2; cdr3_aa: CASSLGRIRAYYGYTF; cdr3_nt: TGTGCCAGCAGCTTGGGTCGGATCCGGGCCTACTATGGCTACACCTTC
d_call: TRBD1; clone_size: .; v_call: TRBV5-6; j_call: TRBJ2-7; cdr3_aa: CASSTEGTEHYEQYF; cdr3_nt: TGTGCCAGCAGCACCGAAGGGACAGAGCACTACGAGCAGTACTTC
d_call: .; clone_size: .; v_call: TRBV5-1; j_call: TRBJ2-3; cdr3_aa: CASSPSGSDRTQYF; cdr3_nt: TGCGCCAGCAGCCCCTCTGGGAGCGATCGTACGCAGTATTTT
d_call: .; clone_size: .; v_call: TRBV20-1; j_call: TRBJ2-7; cdr3_aa: CSTPASSSYEQYF; cdr3_nt: TGCAGTACACCCGCTAGCAGCTCCTACGAGCAGTACTTC
d_call: .; clone_size: many; v_call: TRBV28; j_call: TRBJ2-7; cdr3_aa: CASSFLLRDSYEQYF; cdr3_nt: TGTGCCAGCAGTTTCCTACTCAGGGACTCCTACGAGCAGTACTTC
d_call: .; clone_size: .; v_call: TRBV30; j_call: TRBJ2-2; cdr3_aa: CAWRRAGELFF; cdr3_nt: TGTGCCTGGAGGAGAGCCGGGGAGCTGTTTTTT
d_call: .; clone_size: .; v_call: TRBV19; j_call: TRBJ1-5; cdr3_aa: CASSTITGSSNQPQHF; cdr3_nt: TGTGCCAGTAGTACTATTACAGGGAGTAGCAATCAGCCCCAGCATTTT
d_call: .; clone_size: few; v_call: TRBV30; j_call: TRBJ2-2; cdr3_aa: CAWSGAGELFF; cdr3_nt: TGTGCCTGGAGTGGGGCCGGGGAGCTGTTTTTT
d_call: .; clone_size: .; v_call: TRBV5-6; j_call: TRBJ1-1; cdr3_aa: CASNLQTEAFF; cdr3_nt: TGTGCCAGCAACTTGCAGACTGAAGCTTTCTTT
d_call: TRBD1; clone_size: .; v_call: TRBV12-3/TRBV12-4; j_call: TRBJ2-4; cdr3_aa: CASSLPTGEAKNIQYF; cdr3_nt: TGTGCCAGCAGTTTGCCGACAGGGGAAGCCAAAAACATTCAGTACTTC
d_call: TRBD2; clone_size: many; v_call: TRBV6-1; j_call: TRBJ2-5; cdr3_aa: CASSGITSVQETQYF; cdr3_nt: TGTGCCAGCAGTGGTATAACTAGCGTCCAAGAGACCCAGTACTTC
d_call: .; clone_size: many; v_call: TRBV10-3; j_call: TRBJ1-4; cdr3_aa: CAISGGQAEKLFF; cdr3_nt: TGTGCCATCAGTGGAGGACAAGCTGAAAAACTGTTTTTT
d_call: .; clone_size: many; v_call: TRBV12-3/TRBV12-4; j_call: TRBJ1-5; cdr3_aa: CASSLDRLEPQHF; cdr3_nt: TGTGCCAGCAGTTTAGACAGGCTTGAGCCCCAGCATTTT
d_call: .; clone_size: .; v_call: TRBV7-2; j_call: TRBJ2-7; cdr3_aa: CASSLNAGLSYEQYF; cdr3_nt: TGTGCCAGCAGCTTAAACGCAGGGTTGTCCTACGAGCAGTACTTC
d_call: TRBD1; clone_size: .; v_call: TRBV29-1; j_call: TRBJ1-1; cdr3_aa: CSVQTGWNTEAFF; cdr3_nt: TGCAGCGTTCAGACAGGGTGGAACACTGAAGCTTTCTTT
d_call: .; clone_size: few; v_call: TRBV24-1; j_call: TRBJ2-7; cdr3_aa: CATSEGTYEQYF; cdr3_nt: TGTGCCACCAGTGAGGGAACCTACGAGCAGTACTTC
d_call: .; clone_size: many; v_call: TRBV27; j_call: TRBJ1-4; cdr3_aa: CASGTRGGATNEKLFF; cdr3_nt: TGTGCCAGCGGGACCCGGGGAGGCGCAACTAATGAAAAACTGTTTTTT
d_call: .; clone_size: few; v_call: TRBV7-2; j_call: TRBJ2-7; cdr3_aa: CASSLAGRPGEQYF; cdr3_nt: TGTGCCAGCAGCTTAGCGGGCCGGCCGGGCGAGCAGTACTTC
d_call: .; clone_size: .; v_call: TRBV6-2/TRBV6-3; j_call: TRBJ2-3; cdr3_aa: CASSYSAKGGSTDTQYF; cdr3_nt: TGTGCCAGCAGTTACTCCGCAAAAGGAGGTAGCACAGATACGCAGTATTTT